These 18 T cell receptor beta chains came from one sample sequenced in a study of blood T cell repertoires in COVID-19. Repertoires were generated with immunoSEQ multiplex PCR, while TCRdb's copy carries only in-frame clones and drops some. The sample has tens of thousands of clones, about 92% seen once. The sequencing sample was made of peripheral blood. The receptors derive from a man aged 50 to 60 with acute or convalescent COVID-19.

This clone was recorded once. This chain joins TRBV9 and TRBJ2-1, with D tentatively TRBD2 (6 bases). Trimming removed 3 bases from V and 0 bases from J, with 16 bases in between. This CDR3 is 17 amino acids long. Germline CDR1 is SGDLS and CDR2 is YYNGEE. Written as DNA, the CDR3 is TGTGCCAGCAGCGGGAGCTTAGCGGAAAGCTCCTACAATGAGCAGTTCTTC. Amino acid sequence: CASSGSLAESSYNEQFF.

CDR3 in DNA: TGTGCCAGCAGCTTAGGCGCGGGGGTTTCAGATACGCAGTATTTT. It codes for CASSLGAGVSDTQYF. This rearrangement joins TRBV5-6 to TRBJ2-3, with TRBD2 matching 7 bases. Germline CDR1 and CDR2: SGHDT and YYEEEE. Losses at the gene ends were 2 bases for V and 4 bases for J; bases not matched to a gene: 7. The CDR3 spans 15 residues. The variable domain in full, completed from reference TRBV5-6 and TRBJ2-3, reads DAGVTQSPTHLIKTRGQQVTLRCSPKSGHDTVSWYQQALGQGPQFIFQYYEEEERQRGNFPDRFSGHQFPNYSSELNVNALLLGDSALYLCASSLGAGVSDTQYFGPGTRLTVL.

The chain employs TRBV2 and TRBJ2-7; 7 positions agree with TRBD1. V dropped 9 bases and J dropped 7; count of bases not matched to a gene: 9. The CDR3 spans 12 residues. The germline CDR1 and CDR2 sequences are SNHLY and FYNNEI. This CDR3 is CASRQGPSEQYV. The CDR3 DNA sequence: TGTGCCAGTCGACAGGGCCCGAGTGAGCAGTACGTC.

The chain employs TRBV5-6 and TRBJ2-5; TRBD2 might be the D (6 bases). The CDR3 covers 11 residues. Trimming took off 7 bases at V and 6 bases at J, with 10 bases between the two ends. The germline CDR1 and CDR2 sequences are SGHDT and YYEEEE. The CDR3 reads CASVGGQTQYF. In DNA form, the CDR3 reads TGTGCCAGCGTGGGGGGTCAGACCCAGTACTTC.

The rearrangement joins TRBV5-4 to TRBJ2-1; 12 positions agree with TRBD2. V lost 4 bases, J lost 7 bases, and 6 bases stayed unmatched. Germline V gene sequence: CDR1 SGHNT, CDR2 YYREEE (reference sequence). The CDR3 is made up of 15 amino acids. The CDR3 loop is CASSETSGGGNEQFF. For the CDR3, the DNA is TGTGCCAGCAGCGAGACTAGCGGGGGAGGAAATGAGCAGTTCTTC. Looking up the rest from reference TRBV5-4 and TRBJ2-1 gives the full variable domain: ETGVTQSPTHLIKTRGQQVTLRCSSQSGHNTVSWYQQALGQGPQFIFQYYREEENGRGNFPPRFSGLQFPNYSSELNVNALELDDSALYLCASSETSGGGNEQFFGPGTRLTVL.

CDR3 DNA sequence: TGTGCCAGCAGCCGAGGGGGGGCCAGCGAGCAGTACGTC. This encodes CASSRGGASEQYV. V and J are TRBV7-9 and TRBJ2-7, with D possibly being TRBD2 (7 bases). V was shortened by 5 bases and J by 6 bases, with 14 bases between the two germline ends. This CDR3 spans 13 amino acids. Germline V CDR1 and CDR2: SEHNR, FQNEAQ (reference sequence).

V is TRBV2 and J is TRBJ2-1; 7 bases are shared with TRBD2. The CDR3 length is 13 residues. CDR1 and CDR2 (germline): SNHLY, FYNNEI. Unmatched junction bases numbered 4, after V lost 2 bases and J lost 9 bases. The CDR3 spells CASSEFGGGEQFF. The CDR3 region has the DNA TGTGCCAGCAGTGAATTTGGCGGGGGTGAGCAGTTCTTC. Full variable domain (rest looked up from reference TRBV2 and TRBJ2-1): EPEVTQTPSHQVTQMGQEVILRCVPISNHLYFYWYRQILGQKVEFLVSFYNNEISEKSEIFDDQFSVERPDGSNFTLKIRSTKLEDSAMYFCASSEFGGGEQFFGPGTRLTVL.

V and J are TRBV28 and TRBJ1-5; unclear D gene. Germline CDR1 reads MDHEN; CDR2 reads SYDVKM. Between the trimmed V and J ends, which lost 5 bases and 4 bases, there was a span of 15 bases. The CDR3 loop spans 15 amino acids. The DNA of the CDR3 is TGTGCCAGCAGTCTCCCCGGGAGCCGGAATCAGCCCCAGCATTTT. Protein sequence: CASSLPGSRNQPQHF.

The CDR3 coding sequence is TGTGCCACCAGCAGAGGACGGCTGGCACTAAGCACCTACGAGCAGTACTTC. Translating it yields CATSRGRLALSTYEQYF. J is TRBJ2-7 and V is TRBV15; no clear D. This CDR3 has 17 residues. Trimming removed 1 base from V and 2 bases from J, with 18 bases in between. The germline V gene has CDR1 LNHNV and CDR2 YYDKDF (reference sequence).

This chain joins TRBV29-1 and TRBJ2-1; 9 bases align to TRBD2. The CDR3 extends over 14 amino acids. Germline loops: CDR1 SQVTM, CDR2 ANQGSEA. The J segment lost 6 bases and the V segment lost 3 bases, leaving 6 bases of the junction unmatched. Written as DNA, the CDR3 is TGCAGCGTTGACAGGGGACTAGCCTCCAATGAGCAGTTCTTC. Translating gives CSVDRGLASNEQFF.

The gene calls are TRBV23-1 and TRBJ1-1, with D hard to call. TRBV23-1 is assigned to the ORF class and has an uncertain function. This CDR3 contains 15 residues. V was cut by 2 bases and J by 0 bases, with 10 bases left in between. The DNA for the CDR3 is TGCGCCAGCAGTCAAGAAGAAGACATGAACACTGAAGCTTTCTTT. The encoded protein is CASSQEEDMNTEAFF.

This clone appeared a single time. The chain recombines TRBV15 with TRBJ1-1; the match to TRBD1 covers 10 bases. CDR1 and CDR2 (germline): LNHNV, YYDKDF (reference sequence). This CDR3 has 15 residues. V lost 4 bases and J lost 4; bases outside the gene matches: 6. DNA for the CDR3: TGTGCCACCAGCACCCCGGGACAGGGGCTCACTGAAGCTTTCTTT. It encodes CATSTPGQGLTEAFF.

The genes are TRBV19 and TRBJ1-3; 8 bases agree with TRBD1. Per germline, CDR1 LNHDA and CDR2 SQIVND (reference sequence). The CDR3 has 14 amino acids. V dropped 4 bases and J dropped 3; count of bases not matched to a gene: 2. CDR3 DNA: TGTGCCAGTAGTACAGGGGGCAATGGAAACACCATATATTTT. It is translated as CASSTGGNGNTIYF.

This clone was observed once. One end of the junction does not line up with germline, which may come from a read error. This chain joins TRBV19 and TRBJ2-1; 7 positions match TRBD2. Germline V gene data show CDR1 as LNHDA and CDR2 as SQIVND (reference sequence). This CDR3 has 18 residues. DNA for the CDR3: TGTGCCAATAGTACTAGGGAAGGCGGGAGAAGAACTAGGAATGAGCAGTTCTTC. Residues: CANSTREGGRRTRNEQFF.

The chain joins TRBV7-6 to TRBJ2-1; 9 bases line up with TRBD1. Trimming at V came to 5 bases and at J to 3 bases, leaving 5 bases not matched to a gene. The CDR3 runs to 15 residues. Germline CDR1 SGHVS, CDR2 FNYEAQ. The CDR3 loop reads CASSLGDRDYNEQFF. The CDR3 DNA is TGTGCCAGCAGCCTAGGGGACAGGGACTACAATGAGCAGTTCTTC.

The chain employs TRBV4-1 and TRBJ2-7; 10 bases map to TRBD1. The V gene's germline CDR1 is MGHRA and CDR2 YSYEKL. V lost 3 bases to trimming and J lost 6 bases; unmatched junction nucleotides: 8. The CDR3 has 15 amino acids. The CDR3 is CASSQGDRGTGEQYF. In DNA form, the CDR3 reads TGCGCCAGCAGCCAGGGGGACAGGGGAACGGGCGAGCAGTACTTC.

This chain joins TRBV19 and TRBJ2-2, with D maybe TRBD1 (6 bases). In germline, CDR1 is LNHDA, CDR2 SQIVND (reference sequence). The CDR3 sequence is 16 residues long. The germline V and J ends were trimmed by 7 bases and 2 bases, with 17 bases remaining between them. CDR3 loop: CASMVDGQLNTGELFF. CDR3 in DNA: TGTGCCAGTATGGTGGACGGACAGCTAAACACCGGGGAGCTGTTTTTT.

The rearrangement uses TRBV6-5 and TRBJ1-2; 7 nucleotides match TRBD1. V lost 6 bases and J lost 4; bases outside the gene matches: 8. CDR1 and CDR2 from the germline V gene are MNHEY and SVGAGI. CDR3 length equals 14 residues. The CDR3 bases are TGTGCCAGCAGGGGGGACAGTTCTTTCTATGGCTACACCTTC. This gives the protein CASRGDSSFYGYTF.